The 19 T cell receptor beta chains listed next were all sequenced from one sample in a study of technical replicates of blood from a few donors. Using immunoSEQ multiplex PCR, the repertoire was profiled, and TCRdb retains in-frame clones only, with some absent. The sample holds approximately 100,000 clones, 96% seen once. The sequenced sample was T cells isolated from PBMCs. The receptors originated from a human donor in good health.

The chain carries TRBV10-1 and TRBJ1-2; D is ambiguous. Trimming removed 5 bases at V and 7 bases at J, with 20 bases between. This CDR3 region has 15 residues. Per the germline V gene, CDR1 is WNHNN and CDR2 is SYGVQD (reference sequence). In DNA form, the CDR3 reads TGCGCCAGCAGTAACCCTACGGGTTCGGGGAGTGGCTACACCTTC. Translation gives CASSNPTGSGSGYTF.

The rearrangement uses TRBV5-4 and TRBJ1-2, with a tentative D call TRBD1 (5 bases). Germline values: CDR1 SGHNT, CDR2 YYREEE (reference sequence). V was cut by 4 bases and J by 4 bases, with 17 bases left in between. There are 15 residues in the CDR3. The CDR3 sequence is CASSLSRQFVYGYTF. Here the CDR3 DNA reads TGTGCCAGCAGCCTATCTAGACAGTTCGTCTATGGCTACACCTTC. Full variable domain (outside the CDR3, taken from reference TRBV5-4 and TRBJ1-2): ETGVTQSPTHLIKTRGQQVTLRCSSQSGHNTVSWYQQALGQGPQFIFQYYREEENGRGNFPPRFSGLQFPNYSSELNVNALELDDSALYLCASSLSRQFVYGYTFGSGTRLTVV.

Details on this clone: Given the absence of the conserved phenylalanine or tryptophan at the CDR3 end, a read error is likely. No DNA is shown, since the ends of the CDR3 on it are uncertain; the CDR3 is the one TCRdb lists. The V gene is TRBV7-6, the J gene TRBJ1-2. A total of 9 residues make up the CDR3, ends included. Germline loops: CDR1 SGHVS, CDR2 FNYEAQ. This CDR3 is CASSLAGFV.

This chain joins TRBV28 and TRBJ2-7; 11 positions agree with TRBD1. The germline V gene has CDR1 MDHEN and CDR2 SYDVKM. This CDR3 spans 14 amino acids. The junction had 4 bases not matched to a gene; V was cut back by 7 bases and J by 2 bases. CDR3 loop: CASKGQGGPYEQYF. As DNA, the CDR3 is TGTGCCAGCAAGGGACAGGGGGGACCCTACGAGCAGTACTTC.

This chain uses TRBV10-3 with TRBJ2-5, with D maybe TRBD1 (8 bases). Per germline, CDR1 ENHRY and CDR2 SYGVKD. Trimming took off 5 bases at V and 10 bases at J, with 14 bases between the two ends. The CDR3 covers 12 residues. The CDR3 nucleotides are TGTGCCATCAGTCCGCACAGGGGGGGCCAGTACTTC. Translation: CAISPHRGGQYF.

The chain couples TRBV4-1 to TRBJ2-1; 9 nucleotides line up with TRBD2. The CDR3 totals 14 residues. The V gene's germline CDR1 is MGHRA and CDR2 YSYEKL. With 1 base clipped from V and 5 bases from J, the junction kept 0 bases outside the gene matches. The CDR3: CASSQGTSDNEQFF. The CDR3 DNA follows: TGCGCCAGCAGCCAAGGGACTAGCGACAATGAGCAGTTCTTC.

The chain links TRBV7-9 to TRBJ2-6, with 10 bases aligning to TRBD2. V lost 1 base, J lost 0 bases, and 3 bases stayed unmatched. This CDR3 comprises 18 residues. CDR1 is SEHNR and CDR2 is FQNEAQ in the germline V gene (reference sequence). The CDR3 DNA is TGTGCCAGCAGCTTAGTACTAGCGGGGCGCTCTGGGGCCAACGTCCTGACTTTC. Translating gives CASSLVLAGRSGANVLTF.

The genes are TRBV6-1 and TRBJ1-6, with a weak D call TRBD1 (6 bases). The V gene lost 7 bases and the J gene lost 3 bases, with 10 bases spanning the gap. Germline values: CDR1 MNHNS, CDR2 SASEGT. The CDR3 sequence is 14 residues long. The CDR3 sequence: CASTLDSYNSPLHF. For the CDR3, the DNA is TGTGCCAGCACCTTGGACAGCTATAATTCACCCCTCCACTTT.

The chain carries TRBV18 and TRBJ2-7; weak D call: TRBD1 (7 bases). This CDR3 contains 15 residues. Germline assignment: CDR1 KGHSH and CDR2 LQKENI. Trimming took 0 bases from V and 0 from J, leaving 9 bases between them. The CDR3 DNA reads as TGTGCCAGCTCACCACCGGAGGGGGCCTCCTACGAGCAGTACTTC. Its translation: CASSPPEGASYEQYF.

The V call is TRBV2, the J call TRBJ2-7, with a possible D match to TRBD2 (6 bases). Trimming cost V 4 bases and J 6 bases, with 16 bases left between them. Germline V gives CDR1 SNHLY, CDR2 FYNNEI. This CDR3 contains 14 residues. CDR3 loop: CASSVRRETPEQYF. For the CDR3, the DNA is TGTGCCAGCAGTGTCAGGAGGGAAACCCCCGAGCAGTACTTC.

The CDR3 coding sequence is TGTGCCAGCGGCACAGGGGACCCGGCCAATAACGTCAACTATGGCTACACCTTC. This encodes CASGTGDPANNVNYGYTF. The rearrangement joins TRBV2 to TRBJ1-2, with 7 bases fitting TRBD1. V shed 8 bases and J 2 bases; nucleotides not matched to a gene: 20. CDR1 and CDR2 (germline): SNHLY, FYNNEI. This CDR3 has 18 residues.

The rearrangement uses TRBV5-4 and TRBJ2-1; D perhaps matches TRBD1 (6 bases). This CDR3 is 16 amino acids long. Germline V gene data show CDR1 as SGHNT and CDR2 as YYREEE (reference sequence). V lost 4 bases to trimming and J lost 9 bases, with 23 bases between them. The CDR3 here is CASSPLQGYPQGEQFF. The CDR3 DNA follows: TGTGCCAGCAGCCCACTACAGGGCTATCCTCAGGGTGAGCAGTTCTTC.

J is TRBJ2-7 and V is TRBV27, with 8 bases fitting TRBD2. V lost 2 bases and J lost 2; bases outside the gene matches: 11. The V gene's germline CDR1 is MNHEY and CDR2 SMNVEV (reference sequence). The CDR3 runs 17 residues. CDR3 sequence reads: CASSLTTRTSRTYEQYF. The CDR3 DNA follows: TGTGCCAGCAGTTTAACCACGCGGACTAGCCGAACCTACGAGCAGTACTTC.

The chain recombines TRBV18 with TRBJ1-5; 8 bases map to TRBD1. Germline lookup yields CDR1 KGHSH and CDR2 LQKENI. With 3 bases clipped from V and 5 bases from J, the junction kept 9 bases outside the gene matches. This CDR3 is built from 16 residues. This chain's CDR3 is CASSPFGTGFDQPQHF. The CDR3 nucleotides are TGTGCCAGCTCACCTTTCGGGACAGGCTTTGATCAGCCCCAGCATTTT.

This chain connects TRBV2 to TRBJ1-2; weak D call: TRBD1 (6 bases). Trimming pared 8 bases from V and 8 bases from J, leaving 30 bases between. The germline gives CDR1 SNHLY, CDR2 FYNNEI. The CDR3 runs to 17 residues. CDR3 nucleotide sequence: TGTGCCAGCCATCACCGGGGATACGAGGGGGGGTGGTGGGGCTACACCTTC. It is translated as CASHHRGYEGGWWGYTF.

This clone showed up just once. The V call is TRBV5-1, the J call TRBJ2-5, with D possibly being TRBD2 (6 bases). With 2 bases removed from V and 1 base from J, the gap between germline ends came to 12 bases. CDR1 is SGHRS and CDR2 is YFSETQ in the germline V gene. The CDR3 has 15 residues. CDR3: CASSLHGTLQETQYF. The CDR3 nucleotides read TGCGCCAGCAGCTTACACGGGACTCTCCAAGAGACCCAGTACTTC.

In this sample, this clone turned up once. The CDR3 reads CASSKNTGELFF. As DNA, the CDR3 is TGTGCCAGCAGTAAGAACACCGGGGAGCTGTTTTTT. The chain carries TRBV5-4 and TRBJ2-2, with D uncertain. The CDR3 has 12 amino acids. The germline gives CDR1 SGHNT, CDR2 YYREEE (reference sequence). With 5 bases removed from V and 1 base from J, the gap between germline ends came to 3 bases.

The chain combines TRBV19 with TRBJ1-2; possible D gene TRBD1, 5 bases. The germline V gene encodes CDR1 LNHDA and CDR2 SQIVND (reference sequence). This CDR3 is 13 amino acids long. Trimming removed 5 bases from V and 4 bases from J, with 11 bases in between. Written as DNA, the CDR3 is TGTGCCAGTAGTGGTCCAGGGTCCTATGGCTACACCTTC. This sequence encodes CASSGPGSYGYTF.

The chain carries TRBV7-9 and TRBJ2-7, with 10 bases aligning to TRBD1. CDR3 size: 15 residues. Germline CDR1 and CDR2: SEHNR and FQNEAQ (reference sequence). J lost 8 bases, V lost 0 bases, and 7 bases had no gene match. The CDR3 nucleotides read TGTGCCAGCAGCTTAGCATTTGGGACAGGGGTACAGCAGTACTTC. The encoded protein is CASSLAFGTGVQQYF.